This record covers a single T cell receptor (beta chain). Its antigen is undetermined. This sample is part of a study of T cell responses to AZD1222 COVID-19 vaccine. Notes on the study in general: Reportedly, close to half of spike-specific TCRs are directed against unmutated variant regions. Among those given AZD1222, only five or six were seropositive at baseline.

CDR3 length: 12 residues. V was shortened by 1 base and J by 3 bases, with 1 base between the two germline ends. The germline gives CDR1 SGHDN, CDR2 FVKESK. Profiling relied on immunoSEQ multiplex PCR, and the TCRdb table lists in-frame clones only, not all of them. This sample has tens of thousands of clones, with about 88% found just once. The chain uses TRBV14 and TRBJ1-3, with D unresolved. This receptor was taken from an adult who received the AZD1222 COVID-19 vaccine. Sequenced material: peripheral blood, taken 28 days after the second AZD1222 dose. The DNA for the CDR3 is TGTGCCAGCAGCCAAGGTGGAAACACCATATATTTT. This codes for CASSQGGNTIYF.